This TCR beta chain was found in a study of CXCR3-negative and CXCR3-positive naive CD8 T cells. Notes on the study in general: Across naive subsets, surface CD5 expression was comparable, and TCR strength was inferred from properties of the TRB CDR3. The study found that naive CXCR3-negative and CXCR3-positive cells shared TRBV-TRBJ usage, while memory cells differed. CXCR3-positive naive cells had TRB CDR3s that were more hydrophobic than CXCR3-negative naive cells had. For memory CD8+ cells diversity was much lower, but both naive subsets had comparably high diversity.

Comment on this clonotype: Its matching antigen is unknown.

Phenotypically, naive CD8+ T cells corresponded to CD45RO-CCR7+CD27+CD95-. CDR1 is SGDLS and CDR2 is YYNGEE in the germline V gene. The CDR3 runs to 14 residues. In preparing the TRB cDNA libraries, 5' RACE with UMI labels was used. TCRdb re-called the 5' RACE reads and catalogs CDR3 proteins one per entry, DNA excluded. The sample table includes about 120,000 distinct CDR3 sequences. The rearrangement joins TRBV9 to TRBJ2-1; the D call of TRBD2 rests on TCRdb alone, since no DNA is present to check it. The sequenced sample consisted of naive CXCR3+ CD8+ T cells from blood. The subset denotes: CD45RO-CCR7+CD27+CD95- naive CD8+ T cells expressing CXCR3 (TNR3+). The sequence derives from a human donor in good health. Some clones in this sample may be carry-over from other donors' samples. Here the CDR3 reads CASSPFSGRPEQLF.